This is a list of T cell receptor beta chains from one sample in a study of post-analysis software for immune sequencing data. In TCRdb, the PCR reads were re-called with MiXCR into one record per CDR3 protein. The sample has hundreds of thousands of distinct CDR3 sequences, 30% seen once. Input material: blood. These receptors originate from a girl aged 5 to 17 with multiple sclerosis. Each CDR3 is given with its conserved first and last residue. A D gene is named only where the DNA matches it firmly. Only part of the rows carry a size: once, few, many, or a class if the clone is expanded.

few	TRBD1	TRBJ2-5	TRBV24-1	TGTGCCACCAGTGAAAATGGACAGGGATTCGAGACCCAGTACTTC	CATSENGQGFETQYF
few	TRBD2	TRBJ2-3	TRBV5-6	TGTGCCAGCAGCTCGTGGGGTTCGAGCGGGGGGTCAGATACGCAGTATTTT	CASSSWGSSGGSDTQYF
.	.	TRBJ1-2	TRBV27	TGTGCCAGCAGTTTTAGCATTAACTATGGCTACACCTTC	CASSFSINYGYTF
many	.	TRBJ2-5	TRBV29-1	TGCAGCGCGGCAGGGACGGGGGTGCGAGAGACCCAGTACTTC	CSAAGTGVRETQYF
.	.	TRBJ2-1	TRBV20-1	TGCAGTGCCCACCGCCTAGCGAGTAGTGAGCAGTTCTTC	CSAHRLASSEQFF
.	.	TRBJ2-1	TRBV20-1	TGCAGTGCTTTCGCCGGCAGACCCTACAATGAGCAGTTCTTC	CSAFAGRPYNEQFF
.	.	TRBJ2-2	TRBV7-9	TGTGCCAGCCCCGGTGTTCCGAACACCGGGGAGCTGTTTTTT	CASPGVPNTGELFF
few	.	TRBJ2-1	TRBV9	TGTGCCAGCAGCGTAAGCAGGGATTACTCCTACAATGAGCAGTTCTTC	CASSVSRDYSYNEQFF
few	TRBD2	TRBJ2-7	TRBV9	TGTGCCAGCAGCGAACGGACTAGCGGGAGGTGCTGCAACTACGAGCAGTACTTC	CASSERTSGRCCNYEQYF
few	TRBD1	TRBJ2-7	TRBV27	TGTGCCAGCAGTTGGGACCGACAGGGGAGCGAGCAGTACTTC	CASSWDRQGSEQYF
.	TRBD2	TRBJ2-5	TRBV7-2	TGTGCCAGCAGCTCCCCGCGTAGCGGGGGGCACCAAGAGACCCAGTACTTC	CASSSPRSGGHQETQYF
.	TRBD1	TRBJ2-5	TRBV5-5	TGTGCCAGCAGCCGGGGAAGGGGACAGATAGAAGAGACCCAGTACTTC	CASSRGRGQIEETQYF
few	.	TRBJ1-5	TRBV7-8	TGTGCCAGCAGCCAGGGCCGGGGGTTCTTAGGACAGCCCCAGCATTTT	CASSQGRGFLGQPQHF
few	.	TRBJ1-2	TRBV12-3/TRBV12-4	TGTGCCAGCAGTTTAGCGGCGGACAATGGCTACACCTTC	CASSLAADNGYTF
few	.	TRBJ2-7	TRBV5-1	TGCGCCAGCAGCACCTCGGCAGGCGGGTACGAGCAGTACTTC	CASSTSAGGYEQYF
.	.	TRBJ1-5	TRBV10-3	TGTGCCATCGGGGACCCGGATCAGCCCCAGCATTTT	CAIGDPDQPQHF
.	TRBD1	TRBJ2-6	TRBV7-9	TGTGCCAGCAGCCTCCGGGACAGCAGATTCTCTGGGGCCAACGTCCTGACTTTC	CASSLRDSRFSGANVLTF
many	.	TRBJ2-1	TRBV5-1	TGCGCCAGCAGCTTGGGTACCTACTCGTACAATGAGCAGTTCTTC	CASSLGTYSYNEQFF
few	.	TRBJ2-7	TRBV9	TGTGCCAGCAGCCCCGGTGTCGGGCTCCCGGAGGAGCAGTACTTC	CASSPGVGLPEEQYF
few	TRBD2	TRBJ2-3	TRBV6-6	TGTGCCAGCAGTACGGGACTAGCGGGATCTAGCACAGATACGCAGTATTTT	CASSTGLAGSSTDTQYF
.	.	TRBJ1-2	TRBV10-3	TGTGCCATCACGAATAACTATGGCTACACCTTC	CAITNNYGYTF
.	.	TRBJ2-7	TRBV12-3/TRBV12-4	TGTGCCAGCAGTTCCCTCGAGCAGTACTTC	CASSSLEQYF
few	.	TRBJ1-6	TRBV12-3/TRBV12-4	TGTGCCAGCAGTCTCCCCAGGTCACCCCTCCACTTT	CASSLPRSPLHF
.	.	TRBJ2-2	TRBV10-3	TGTGCCATCAGTTTAACAGATTCCACCGGGGAGCTGTTTTTT	CAISLTDSTGELFF
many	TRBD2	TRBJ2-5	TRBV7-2	TGTGCCAGCAGCTTAGCAGGGCTAGCGGGGACCCAAGAGACCCAGTACTTC	CASSLAGLAGTQETQYF
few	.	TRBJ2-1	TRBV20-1	TGCAGTGGAGACTTCAACAATGAGCAGTTCTTC	CSGDFNNEQFF
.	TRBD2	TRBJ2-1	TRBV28	TGTGCCAGCAGTACCACTAGCGGGCTCTACAATGAGCAGTTCTTC	CASSTTSGLYNEQFF
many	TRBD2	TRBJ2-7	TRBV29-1	TGCAGCGTTGGGGCTAGCGGGGCCTACGAGCAGTACTTC	CSVGASGAYEQYF
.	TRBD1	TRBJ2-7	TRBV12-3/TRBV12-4	TGTGCCAGCAGTTTAGTCCTTTCGGGACAGGGGGGGAATGAGCAGTACTTC	CASSLVLSGQGGNEQYF
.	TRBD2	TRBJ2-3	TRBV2	TGTGCCAGCAGGGATCCGGGGGGAACCCGCACAGATACGCAGTATTTT	CASRDPGGTRTDTQYF
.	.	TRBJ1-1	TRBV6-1	TGTGCCAGCAGTGAAGCGCTGAATATCCGGAACACTGAAGCTTTCTTT	CASSEALNIRNTEAFF
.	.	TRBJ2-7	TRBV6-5	TGTGCCAGCAGTTACCGCCGGGACCCCTCCTACGAGCAGTACTTC	CASSYRRDPSYEQYF
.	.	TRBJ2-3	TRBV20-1	TGCAGTGCTAGAGAAGGCGGGGATGTAACAGATACGCGGTATTTT	CSAREGGDVTDTRYF
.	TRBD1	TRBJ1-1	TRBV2	TGTGCCAGCTCTTCAGACAGGGCGGGTGAAGCTTTCTTT	CASSSDRAGEAFF
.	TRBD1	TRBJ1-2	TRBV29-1	TGCAGCGATAGACAGGGGGCGCCGGGCTACACCTTC	CSDRQGAPGYTF
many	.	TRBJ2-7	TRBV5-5	TGTGCCAGCAGCCCCATGGACGAGCAGTACTTC	CASSPMDEQYF
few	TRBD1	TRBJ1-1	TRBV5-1	TGCGCCAGCAGCTGGGGACAGGGGTGGACTGAAGCTTTCTTT	CASSWGQGWTEAFF
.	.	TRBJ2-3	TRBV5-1	TGCGCCAGCAGCTTGAGGTTTGCTAGCACAGATACGCAGTATTTT	CASSLRFASTDTQYF
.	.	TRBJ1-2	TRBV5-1	TGCGCCAGCAGCTTGGAGGGACCGAACTATGGCTACACCTTC	CASSLEGPNYGYTF
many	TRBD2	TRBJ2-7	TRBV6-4	TGTGCCAGCAGTGACTCGATGGGGCTAGCGGGGGTCTACGAGCAGTACTTC	CASSDSMGLAGVYEQYF
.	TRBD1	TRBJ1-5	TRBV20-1	TGCAGTGCTAGAGTGTGGACAGGGAGGAATCAGCCCCAGCATTTT	CSARVWTGRNQPQHF
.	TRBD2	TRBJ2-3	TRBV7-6	TGTGCCAGCAGCTTTCTGGCCGTCGCGGGAGGGCCTCACCACACAGATACGCAGTATTTT	CASSFLAVAGGPHHTDTQYF
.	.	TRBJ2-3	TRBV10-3	TGTGCCATCGCGGGGCCGACAGATTACACAGATACGCAGTATTTT	CAIAGPTDYTDTQYF
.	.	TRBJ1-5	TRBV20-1	TGCAGTGCTAGTCGGGGGTTGTTTAGCAATCAGCCCCAGCATTTT	CSASRGLFSNQPQHF
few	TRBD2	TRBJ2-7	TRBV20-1	TGCAGACTAGCGGGAGATAAGTACGAGCAGTACTTC	CRLAGDKYEQYF
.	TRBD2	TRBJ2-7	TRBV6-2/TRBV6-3	TGTGCCAGCAGCCGATCGAGACTAGCGGGAGGTGGTGAGCAGTACTTC	CASSRSRLAGGGEQYF
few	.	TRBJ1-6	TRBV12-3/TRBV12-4	TGTGCCAGCAGTTTGGTGGGACTGTCTAATTCACCCCTCCACTTT	CASSLVGLSNSPLHF
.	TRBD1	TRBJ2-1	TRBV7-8	TGTGCCAGCAGCGACCGGGACAGGGGTGCAAATGAGCAGTTCTTC	CASSDRDRGANEQFF
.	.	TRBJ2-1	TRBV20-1	TGCAGTGCTAGAGATCCACCTTCGGCAGGCCACAATGAGCAGTTCTTC	CSARDPPSAGHNEQFF
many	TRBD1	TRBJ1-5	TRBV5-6	TGTGCCAGCAGCAAGTTGGACAGGGATAATCAGCCCCAGCATTTT	CASSKLDRDNQPQHF
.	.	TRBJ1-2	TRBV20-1	TGCAGTGCTAGAACCTACCGAGCTACTCCACAGCCCAACTATGGCTACACCTTC	CSARTYRATPQPNYGYTF
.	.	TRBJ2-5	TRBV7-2	TGTGCCAGCAACTTAGTAGCTGAGGCCCAGTACTTC	CASNLVAEAQYF
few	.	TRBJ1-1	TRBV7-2	TGTGCCAGCAGCTTAGTCCAGGGTTCGGCTTTCTTT	CASSLVQGSAFF
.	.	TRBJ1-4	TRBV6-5	TGTGCCAGCAGTTATTCACTGCGTAATGAAAAACTGTTTTTT	CASSYSLRNEKLFF
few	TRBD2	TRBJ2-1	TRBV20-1	TGCAGTGCTAGCGGCTGGAGTAGCGGGGAATGGTTCTTC	CSASGWSSGEWFF
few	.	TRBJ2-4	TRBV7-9	TGTGCCAGCAGCCCCCCCCGGGGGAACGCCAAAAACATTCAGTACTTC	CASSPPRGNAKNIQYF
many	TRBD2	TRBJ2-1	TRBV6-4	TGTGCCAGCAGTGTATTAGCGGGGGATAACAATGAGCAGTTCTTC	CASSVLAGDNNEQFF
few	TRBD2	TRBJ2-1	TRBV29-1	TGCAGCGTTGTGACTAGCGGGGAGGGGGAGCAGTTCTTC	CSVVTSGEGEQFF